A selection of T cell receptor beta chains follows, all from one sample in a study of chemoradiotherapy in HPV16-positive cancers. TCRdb's table, derived via immunoSEQ multiplex PCR, lists solely in-frame clones and lacks some. The table lists about 11,000 clones, approximately 89% of them singletons. Here the sequenced sample was blood, taken from a patient who underwent chemoradiotherapy. The receptors originated from a human donor with HPV-associated anogenital cancer. The CDR3 runs from the conserved cysteine through the conserved F or W. Each record gives: CDR3 DNA, CDR3 protein, V gene, J gene, D gene, clone size. D genes are given only for firm matches. A clone size is listed for some rows: how often the clone was seen (once, few, many), or a class if it is expanded.

TGTGCCAGCGCTTCGACTAGCGGGGGGGCCGATACGCAGTATTTT	CASASTSGGADTQYF	TRBV6-4	TRBJ2-3	TRBD2	-
TGTGCCAGCAGCAAGAGACAGGGGGAATCTCCCTACGAGCAGTACTTC	CASSKRQGESPYEQYF	TRBV11-3	TRBJ2-7	TRBD1	-
TGTGCCAGCAGCTTAGTTCTCGTAGCGGGGGCGGATTACAATGAGCAGTTCTTC	CASSLVLVAGADYNEQFF	TRBV11-2	TRBJ2-1	TRBD2	-
TGTGCCTGGAGTGTACGCCCAGATACGCAGTATTTT	CAWSVRPDTQYF	TRBV30	TRBJ2-3	-	-
TGTGCCACCAGCAGAGCTACAGGGGGGGGCCACGGCTACACCTTC	CATSRATGGGHGYTF	TRBV15	TRBJ1-2	TRBD1	-
TGTGCCAGCAGCCAAGACATAGACAGGGAATTGGGCGATGAGCAGTTCTTC	CASSQDIDRELGDEQFF	TRBV4-2	TRBJ2-1	TRBD1	-
TGTGCCAGTAGTTCCCAGGCGAACGAGCAGTACTTC	CASSSQANEQYF	TRBV19	TRBJ2-7	-	few
TGTGCCAGCAGTGAAAATGGGGACAACTATGGCTACACCTTC	CASSENGDNYGYTF	TRBV2	TRBJ1-2	-	once
TGTGCCTGGAGAGGGTGGGGGGCAATCACAGATACGCAGTATTTT	CAWRGWGAITDTQYF	TRBV30	TRBJ2-3	-	-
TGTGCCAGCAGCTTAGCGGGCGGTGCAGATACGCAGTATTTT	CASSLAGGADTQYF	TRBV7-9	TRBJ2-3	-	-
TGTGCCAGCAGTCACCCATGGGGGAATGAGCAGTTCTTC	CASSHPWGNEQFF	TRBV7-2	TRBJ2-1	-	-
TGTGCCAGCAGTGACGGCAGGGGCGCAGATACGCAGTATTTT	CASSDGRGADTQYF	TRBV6-1	TRBJ2-3	-	-
TGTGCCAGCAGCTCAAACAACAACAATGAGCAGTTCTTC	CASSSNNNNEQFF	TRBV7-3	TRBJ2-1	-	-
TGTGCCAGCAGTCCCTACGTAGCGCATAACTATGGCTACACCTTC	CASSPYVAHNYGYTF	TRBV27	TRBJ1-2	-	-
TGTGCCAGCAGCTTAGAGCACTTAGGGCAGTATTTT	CASSLEHLGQYF	TRBV7-9	TRBJ2-3	-	once
-	CASSSLMDSRYGCTF	TRBV6-1	TRBJ1-2	-	-
TGTGCCAGCAGTTATAGCGGCCCCACCGGGGAGCTGTTTTTT	CASSYSGPTGELFF	TRBV6-5	TRBJ2-2	-	-
TGTGCCAGTAGTATATCGGGGGCCAGCTCACCCCTCCACTTT	CASSISGASSPLHF	TRBV19	TRBJ1-6	-	few
TGTGCCAGCCAAGTTGGCGAGCAGTACTTC	CASQVGEQYF	TRBV2	TRBJ2-7	-	-